Presented here are 4 T cell receptor beta chains from one specimen sequenced in a study of T-cell memory formation after mild COVID-19. One entry per CDR3 protein, called by TCRdb with MiXCR from the 5' RACE reads. The top ten clones hold roughly an eighth of a sample with approximately 500,000 distinct CDR3 sequences, roughly 25% of them seen once. Sequencing was done on a sample of PBMCs or a T cell subset sorted from them (not recorded which). Receptors originate from an adult woman who had mild COVID-19 (a few samples of this study predate the infection). Cell type and time point are not known.

The chain recombines TRBV18 with TRBJ2-1, with D unclear. From germline, CDR1 is KGHSH and CDR2 LQKENI. V was clipped by 6 bases and J by 0 bases, with 12 bases between them. The CDR3 runs 15 residues. The CDR3 region is CASSLSESSYNEQFF. The CDR3 bases are TGTGCCAGCTCCCTCTCAGAGAGCTCCTACAATGAGCAGTTCTTC. Filled out from reference TRBV18 and TRBJ2-1, the complete variable domain reads NAGVMQNPRHLVRRRGQEARLRCSPMKGHSHVYWYRQLPEEGLKFMVYLQKENIIDESGMPKERFSAEFPKEGPSILRIQQVVRGDSAAYFCASSLSESSYNEQFFGPGTRLTVL.

This clonotype occurred a few times. This chain connects TRBV4-2 to TRBJ2-7, with 9 bases aligning to TRBD1. Germline CDR1 is LGHNA and CDR2 is YNFKEQ. This CDR3 has 15 amino acids. V shed 2 bases and J 5 bases; nucleotides not matched to a gene: 7. The CDR3 sequence: CASSQSPDRGNEQYF. The DNA of the CDR3 is TGTGCCAGCAGCCAATCCCCGGACAGGGGCAACGAGCAGTACTTC.

The V gene is TRBV4-2, the J gene TRBJ2-7, with TRBD2 as a possible D gene (5 bases). This CDR3 is 15 amino acids long. Trimming removed 3 bases at V and 2 bases at J, with 14 bases between. Per the germline V gene, CDR1 is LGHNA and CDR2 is YNFKEQ. The CDR3 DNA reads TGTGCCAGCAGCCAGGGCGGGCATAAGACCTACGAGCAGTACTTC. This encodes CASSQGGHKTYEQYF.

The V call is TRBV20-1, the J call TRBJ2-7, with D perhaps being TRBD1 or TRBD2 (5 bases each). V was shortened by 3 bases and J by 2 bases, with 11 bases between the two germline ends. The germline V gene encodes CDR1 DFQATT and CDR2 SNEGSKA (reference sequence). The CDR3 is made up of 13 amino acids. The CDR3 coding sequence is TGCAGTGCTAGGGAGAGGGGTACCTACGAGCAGTACTTC. The encoded protein is CSARERGTYEQYF.